This entry describes one T cell receptor (beta chain). Its target is not known. The entry originates in a study of OX40 agonist ivuxolimab in advanced cancers. Whole-study context: The study gave patients intravenous ivuxolimab at 0.01 to 10 mg/kg every 2 weeks. Study-wide points: Partial responders at 0.1-3.0 mg/kg had among the lowest clonal expansion. In CD8+ T cells, expanded clones were on average more numerous than in CD4+. Circulating CD4+ and CD8+ T cells showed clonal expansion by week 6 at 0.1 to 3.0 mg/kg.

Some clones are missing from TCRdb's copy, which holds only in-frame ones; the method was immunoSEQ multiplex PCR. The top ten clones hold 0.76% of a sample with 55,000 to 65,000 clones, about 85% of them seen once. The material was CD4+ or CD8+ T cells sorted from blood, obtained in a trial of the OX40 agonist ivuxolimab. The source of this sequence is an adult with an advanced solid tumor such as melanoma, head and neck, liver or kidney cancer.

CDR3 protein: CASRLAPLRAPGQGLFRVTKTQYF. CDR3 DNA sequence: TGTGCAAGTCGCTTAGCCCCTTTAAGGGCCCCGGGACAGGGTTTATTCCGGGTTACGAAGACCCAGTACTTC. The chain is built from TRBV12-2 and TRBJ2-5; the D call in the table, TRBD1, was not verified against the DNA. TRBV12-2 counts as a pseudogene. CDR3 size: 24 residues.